The 9 T cell receptor beta chains below come from one sample, sequenced in a study of blood T cell repertoires in COVID-19. Profiling relied on immunoSEQ multiplex PCR, and the TCRdb table lists in-frame clones only, not all of them. The sample shows more than 60,000 clones, 84% of them seen only once. Sequencing was performed on peripheral blood. Receptors originate from a man aged 50-60 years with acute or convalescent COVID-19.

The chain has TRBV6-6 and TRBJ2-1; D is possibly TRBD1 (5 bases). This CDR3 contains 13 residues. CDR1 is MNHNY and CDR2 is SVGAGI in the germline V gene (reference sequence). The V gene lost 5 bases and the J gene lost 6 bases, with 11 bases spanning the gap. CDR3 protein: CASSPTESNEQFF. The CDR3 DNA reads as TGTGCCAGCAGTCCGACAGAAAGCAATGAGCAGTTCTTC.

The table lists this clone with a few counts. The chain carries TRBV19 and TRBJ1-5, with 7 positions matching TRBD1. V lost 1 base to trimming and J lost 9 bases; unmatched junction nucleotides: 18. The CDR3 extends over 18 amino acids. The germline CDR1 and CDR2 sequences are LNHDA and SQIVND (reference sequence). CDR3 nucleotide sequence: TGTGCCAGTAGTATAGGGGACAGACGATCGACGTATAGCGGGCCCCAGCATTTT. Its translation: CASSIGDRRSTYSGPQHF.

The CDR3: CASSLENAGKLFF. DNA for the CDR3: TGTGCCAGCAGTTTAGAAAACGCCGGAAAACTGTTTTTT. The chain uses TRBV28 and TRBJ1-4; D not certain. Germline V gene data show CDR1 as MDHEN and CDR2 as SYDVKM. The CDR3 is made up of 13 amino acids. V was pared by 2 bases and J by 10 bases, with 11 bases between. The variable domain in full, completed from reference TRBV28 and TRBJ1-4, reads DVKVTQSSRYLVKRTGEKVFLECVQDMDHENMFWYRQDPGLGLRLIYFSYDVKMKEKGDIPEGYSVSREKKERFSLILESASTNQTSMYLCASSLENAGKLFFGSGTQLSVL.

This rearrangement joins TRBV6-2 or TRBV6-3 to TRBJ2-7, with D unresolved. The germline CDR1 and CDR2 sequences are MNHEY and SVGEGT. The CDR3 extends over 12 amino acids. Trimming left V 6 bases short and J 0 bases short, with 6 bases between. In DNA, the CDR3 is TGTGCCAGCAGCTCTCTCTCCTACGAGCAGTACTTC. Residues: CASSSLSYEQYF.

This chain uses TRBV5-1 with TRBJ2-1; D perhaps matches TRBD1 (7 bases). Trimming shortened V by 2 bases and J by 9 bases, and 18 bases separated the two germline ends. Germline loops: CDR1 SGHRS, CDR2 YFSETQ. This CDR3 spans 15 amino acids. The CDR3 DNA follows: TGCGCCAGCAGCTTCCTCGGGACAGAGGGGGGTGAGCAGTTCTTC. Encoded protein: CASSFLGTEGGEQFF. Combining the CDR3 with reference TRBV5-1 and TRBJ2-1 gives the whole variable domain KAGVTQTPRYLIKTRGQQVTLSCSPISGHRSVSWYQQTPGQGLQFLFEYFSETQRNKGNFPGRFSGRQFSNSRSEMNVSTLELGDSALYLCASSFLGTEGGEQFFGPGTRLTVL.

The V call is TRBV7-9, the J call TRBJ2-7; TRBD2 aligns across 8 bases. Losses at the gene ends were 5 bases for V and 4 bases for J; bases not matched to a gene: 16. The CDR3 totals 17 residues. CDR1 and CDR2 (germline): SEHNR, FQNEAQ (reference sequence). CDR3 amino acids: CASSPFIGTRIRYEQYF. In DNA form, the CDR3 reads TGTGCCAGCAGCCCATTCATCGGGACTAGGATTAGGTACGAGCAGTACTTC.

This clone appeared a few times. A junction end diverges from the germline sequence, so it may reflect a read error. V is TRBV6-1 and J is TRBJ2-3, with D possibly matching TRBD2 (5 bases). Germline V gene data show CDR1 as MNHNS and CDR2 as SASEGT. CDR3 size: 11 residues. The CDR3 nucleotides are TGTGCCAGCAGTGAGGGGAGAGTAAAGGTCTTT. Amino acids: CASSEGRVKVF.

The chain links TRBV5-5 to TRBJ2-7; D ambiguous. Trimming cost V 5 bases and J 1 base, with 10 bases left between them. Looked up from germline, CDR1 is SGHKS and CDR2 is YYEKEE (reference sequence). This CDR3 region has 13 residues. CDR3 region: CASRKEQSYEQYF. The CDR3 region has the DNA TGTGCCAGCAGAAAAGAACAGTCCTACGAGCAGTACTTC. The full variable domain, with the rest looked up from reference TRBV5-5 and TRBJ2-7, is DAGVTQSPTHLIKTRGQQVTLRCSPISGHKSVSWYQQVLGQGPQFIFQYYEKEERGRGNFPDRFSARQFPNYSSELNVNALLLGDSALYLCASRKEQSYEQYFGPGTRLTVT.

This sequence joins TRBV30 and TRBJ1-5; perhaps TRBD1 as D (5 bases). Germline lookup yields CDR1 GTSNPN and CDR2 SVGIG (reference sequence). V gave up 0 bases and J gave up 9 bases, with 12 bases separating them. CDR3 length: 13 residues. The CDR3 DNA follows: TGTGCCTGGAGTGTACTAGCGGGGGGGCCCCAGCATTTT. As protein: CAWSVLAGGPQHF.